This T cell receptor (beta chain) was found in a study of T cell changes during pregnancy in multiple sclerosis. This clone was picked up one time. Germline CDR1 is MNHNS and CDR2 is SASEGT. The CDR3 totals 15 residues. The ends lost 2 bases at V and 3 bases at J; junction bases unmatched: 3. The repertoire was sequenced with immunoSEQ multiplex PCR; TCRdb's copy has only in-frame clones and lacks some. The sample has about 20,000 clones, about 89% seen once. The material sequenced was CD4+ T cells from peripheral blood mononuclear cells, taken in the third trimester of pregnancy. The chain combines TRBV6-1 with TRBJ1-5; TRBD1 aligns across 8 bases. The sequence derives from a female donor in good health, enrolled as a control in a pregnancy study. The CDR3 nucleotides are TGTGCCAGCAGTGAAACAGGGGGGCACAATCAGCCCCAGCATTTT. Encoded protein: CASSETGGHNQPQHF.